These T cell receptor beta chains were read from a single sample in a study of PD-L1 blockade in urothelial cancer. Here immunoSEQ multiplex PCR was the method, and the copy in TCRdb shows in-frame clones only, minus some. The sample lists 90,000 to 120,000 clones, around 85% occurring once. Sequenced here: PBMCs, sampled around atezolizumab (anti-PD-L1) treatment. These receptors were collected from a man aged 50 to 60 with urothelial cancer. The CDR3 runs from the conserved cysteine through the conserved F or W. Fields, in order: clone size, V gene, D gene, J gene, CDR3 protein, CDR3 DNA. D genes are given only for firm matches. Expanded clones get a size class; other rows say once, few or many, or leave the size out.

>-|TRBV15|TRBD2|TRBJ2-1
CATTGTSGSSYNEQFF
TGTGCCACCACCGGGACTAGCGGGAGCTCCTACAATGAGCAGTTCTTC
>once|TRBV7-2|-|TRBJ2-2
CASSMRDRPGGELFF
TGTGCCAGCAGCATGCGGGACCGGCCCGGGGGGGAGCTGTTTTTT
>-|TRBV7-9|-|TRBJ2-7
CASGHQHYEQYF
TGTGCCAGCGGCCACCAACACTACGAGCAGTACTTC
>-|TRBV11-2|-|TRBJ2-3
CASSLEFGTDTQYF
TGTGCCAGCAGCTTAGAGTTCGGCACAGATACGCAGTATTTT
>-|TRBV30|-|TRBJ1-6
CAWTGLSSYNSPLHF
TGTGCCTGGACAGGCCTAAGCTCCTATAATTCACCCCTCCACTTT
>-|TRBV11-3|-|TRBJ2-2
CASSSTRREPSTGELFF
TGTGCCAGCAGCTCCACAAGACGGGAGCCCAGCACCGGGGAGCTGTTTTTT
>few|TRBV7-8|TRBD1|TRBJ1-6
CASNRDRVNSPLHF
TGTGCCAGCAACCGGGACAGGGTTAATTCACCCCTCCACTTT
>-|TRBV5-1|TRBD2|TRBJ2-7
CASSSSAGGVYEQYF
TGCGCCAGCAGCAGTTCTGCGGGGGGGGTCTACGAGCAGTACTTC
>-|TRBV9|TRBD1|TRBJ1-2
CASSVDWQGVVGYTF
TGTGCCAGCAGCGTAGATTGGCAGGGGGTAGTCGGCTACACCTTC
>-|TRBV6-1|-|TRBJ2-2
CASKGPVGTGELFF
TGTGCCAGCAAGGGGCCCGTGGGAACCGGGGAGCTGTTTTTT
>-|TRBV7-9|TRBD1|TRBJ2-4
CASSAGTGENIQYF
TGTGCCAGCAGCGCCGGGACAGGGGAAAACATTCAGTACTTC
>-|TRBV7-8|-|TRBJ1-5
CASSLVVGEGGQPQHF
TGTGCCAGCAGCTTAGTTGTTGGGGAGGGAGGTCAGCCCCAGCATTTT
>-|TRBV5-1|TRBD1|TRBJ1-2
CASSFPRGAGYTF
TGCGCCAGCAGCTTTCCCAGGGGGGCTGGCTACACCTTC
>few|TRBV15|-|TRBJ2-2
CATSRERRGFGELFF
TGTGCCACCAGCAGAGAGCGTCGGGGATTCGGGGAGCTGTTTTTT
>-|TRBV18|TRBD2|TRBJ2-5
CASSPKGLAGGGQETQYF
TGTGCCAGCTCACCAAAGGGACTAGCGGGAGGAGGTCAAGAGACCCAGTACTTC
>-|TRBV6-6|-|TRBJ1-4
CASSRDRINEKLFF
TGTGCCAGCAGCAGAGACAGGATCAATGAAAAACTGTTTTTT
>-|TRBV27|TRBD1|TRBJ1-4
CASKNYRGANEKLFF
TGTGCCAGCAAGAATTACAGGGGAGCTAATGAAAAACTGTTTTTT
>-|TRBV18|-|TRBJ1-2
CASSPAPQFNYGYTF
TGTGCCAGCTCACCAGCCCCCCAGTTTAACTATGGCTACACCTTC
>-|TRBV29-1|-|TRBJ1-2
CSVELVRSNYGYTF
TGCAGCGTTGAATTGGTCAGATCTAACTATGGCTACACCTTC
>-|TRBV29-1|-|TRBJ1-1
CSVETSSNTEAFF
TGCAGCGTTGAGACATCATCGAACACTGAAGCTTTCTTT
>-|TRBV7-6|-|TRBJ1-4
CASSLNIIRAAGEKLFF
TGTGCCAGCAGCTTAAATATCATCAGGGCCGCTGGTGAAAAACTGTTTTTT
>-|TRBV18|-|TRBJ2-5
CASSDSLQETQYF
TGTGCCAGCTCCGACAGCCTTCAAGAGACCCAGTACTTC
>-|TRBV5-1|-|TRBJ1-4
CASSVGGANEKLFF
TGCGCCAGCAGCGTGGGGGGCGCGAATGAAAAACTGTTTTTT
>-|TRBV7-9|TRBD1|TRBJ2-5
CASSLGQGAVQETQYF
TGTGCCAGCAGCTTAGGACAGGGGGCTGTACAAGAGACCCAGTACTTC
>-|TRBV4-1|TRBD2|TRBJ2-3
CASSQDRAGGPYTQYF
TGCGCCAGCAGCCAAGATCGGGCGGGAGGACCCTATACGCAGTATTTT
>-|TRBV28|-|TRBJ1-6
CASSRGSSYNSPLHF
TGTGCCAGCAGTCGGGGGAGCTCCTATAATTCACCCCTCCACTTT
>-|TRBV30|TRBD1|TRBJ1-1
CAWSPNTRQGHLEAFF
TGTGCCTGGAGTCCTAACACCCGACAGGGCCACCTCGAAGCTTTCTTT
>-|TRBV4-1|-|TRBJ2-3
CASSQEEAGGTDTQYF
TGCGCCAGCAGCCAAGAAGAGGCGGGCGGCACAGATACGCAGTATTTT
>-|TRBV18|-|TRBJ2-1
CASSPGLGAYNEQFF
TGTGCCAGCTCACCAGGACTGGGAGCCTACAATGAGCAGTTCTTC
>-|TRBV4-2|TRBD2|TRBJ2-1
CASSQGGSSYNEQFF
TGTGCCAGCAGCCAAGGCGGGAGCTCCTACAATGAGCAGTTCTTC
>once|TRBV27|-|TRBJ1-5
CASSSQKHQPQHF
TGTGCCAGCAGCTCCCAGAAACATCAGCCCCAGCATTTT
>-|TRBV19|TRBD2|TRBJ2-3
CASSLMTLAGFADTQYF
TGTGCCAGTAGCCTCATGACTTTAGCGGGATTCGCAGATACGCAGTATTTT
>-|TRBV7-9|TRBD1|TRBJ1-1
CASSFPGGAGGNTEAFF
TGTGCCAGCAGCTTCCCAGGGGGCGCGGGTGGGAACACTGAAGCTTTCTTT
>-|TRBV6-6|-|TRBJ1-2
CASSYDPPGGYGYTF
TGTGCCAGCAGTTACGACCCCCCGGGGGGATATGGCTACACCTTC
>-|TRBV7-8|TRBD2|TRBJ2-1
CASSLHRPYGLADLFSYNEQFF
TGTGCCAGCAGCTTACACCGACCTTACGGGCTAGCGGACTTATTCTCCTACAATGAGCAGTTCTTC
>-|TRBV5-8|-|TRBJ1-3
CASSLAGVSAGNTIYF
TGTGCCAGCAGCTTGGCAGGGGTTTCAGCTGGAAACACCATATATTTT
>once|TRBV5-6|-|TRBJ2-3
CASSTLREATDTQYF
TGTGCCAGCAGCACCCTGAGGGAGGCTACAGATACGCAGTATTTT
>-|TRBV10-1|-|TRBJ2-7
CASSESGPSVPYEQYF
TGCGCCAGCAGTGAGTCGGGCCCTAGCGTACCCTACGAGCAGTACTTC
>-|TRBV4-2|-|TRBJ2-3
CASSQDSGDTQYF
TGTGCCAGCAGCCAAGATTCAGGAGATACGCAGTATTTT